Included here is one T cell receptor (beta chain) sequence, with context. Its antigen is as yet unknown. The data stem from a study of long-term antiretroviral therapy in people with HIV. Study context: Some samples came about a decade before the 2015 immediate-ART recommendation, and these were the earliest. Findings of the study overall: Before ART, certain clones expanded, and these dominated the repertoire at all time points.

The CDR3 consists of 17 residues. CDR1 is ENHRY and CDR2 is SYGVKD in the germline V gene. V lost 0 bases, J lost 4 bases, and 16 bases lay in between. Assay version v3.0 of immunoSEQ was used, and it was run at survey level. A per-sample goal of roughly 40,000-55,000 T-cell genomes was targeted by sequencing. The assay was immunoSEQ multiplex PCR, and TCRdb's table has in-frame clones only and misses some. Counted here are around 17,000 clones, around 96% occurring once; the ten biggest clones make up about 1.4%. This material consisted of unsorted PBMCs, taken more than 10 years after starting antiretroviral therapy. The chain couples TRBV10-3 to TRBJ2-1; D is unclear. This TCR derives from a young man with HIV. CDR3 bases: TGTGCCATCAGTGAGTCGACGTTACAAGGAGCATACAATGAGCAGTTCTTC. Translation gives CAISESTLQGAYNEQFF.